This TCR beta chain was observed in a study of T-cell memory formation after mild COVID-19. Note on this clonotype: The antigen remains unidentified.

Study-level findings and limits: Confirmation of SARS-CoV-2 specificity was lacking for second-wave clones peaking day 37.

One entry per CDR3 protein results from TCRdb running MiXCR on the 5' RACE reads. The sample has some 600,000 distinct CDR3 sequences; approximately 15% are singletons. CDR3 length: 18 amino acids. V was clipped by 5 bases and J by 0 bases; unmatched bases: 8. Germline CDR1 is SGHAT and CDR2 is FQNNGV. The chain has TRBV11-2 and TRBJ2-6; 9 bases are shared with TRBD1. The sequence came from an adult woman who had mild COVID-19 (a few samples of this study predate the infection). Cell type and time point are not known. The sample was PBMCs or a T cell subset sorted from them (not recorded which). The CDR3 DNA reads as TGTGCCAGCAGCCCTGGACAGGGGTGGGTCTCTGGGGCCAACGTCCTGACTTTC. Translation gives CASSPGQGWVSGANVLTF.